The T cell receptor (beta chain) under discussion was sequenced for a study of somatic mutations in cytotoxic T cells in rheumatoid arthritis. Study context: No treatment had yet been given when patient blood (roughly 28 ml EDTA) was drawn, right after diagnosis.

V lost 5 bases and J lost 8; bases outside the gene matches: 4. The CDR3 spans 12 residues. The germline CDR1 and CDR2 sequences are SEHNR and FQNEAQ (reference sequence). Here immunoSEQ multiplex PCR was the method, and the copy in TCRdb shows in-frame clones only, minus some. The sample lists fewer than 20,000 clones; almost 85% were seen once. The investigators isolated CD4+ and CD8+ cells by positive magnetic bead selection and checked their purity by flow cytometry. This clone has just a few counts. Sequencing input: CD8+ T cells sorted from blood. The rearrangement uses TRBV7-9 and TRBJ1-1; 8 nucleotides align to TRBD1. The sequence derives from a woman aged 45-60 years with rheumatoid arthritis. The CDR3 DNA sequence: TGTGCCAGCAGCCAGGGGGCAACGGAAGCTTTCTTT. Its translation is CASSQGATEAFF.